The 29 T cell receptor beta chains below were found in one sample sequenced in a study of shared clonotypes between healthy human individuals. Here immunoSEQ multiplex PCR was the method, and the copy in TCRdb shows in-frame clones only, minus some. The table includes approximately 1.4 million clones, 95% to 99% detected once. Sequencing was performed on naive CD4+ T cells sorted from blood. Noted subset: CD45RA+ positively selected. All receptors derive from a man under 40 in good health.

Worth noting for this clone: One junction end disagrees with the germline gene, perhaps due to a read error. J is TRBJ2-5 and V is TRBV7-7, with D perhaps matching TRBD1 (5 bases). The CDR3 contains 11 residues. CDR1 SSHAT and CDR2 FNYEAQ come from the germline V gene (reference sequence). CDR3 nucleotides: TGTGCTAGCAGCCCAGGGGAGACCCAGTACTTC. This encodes CASSPGETQYF.

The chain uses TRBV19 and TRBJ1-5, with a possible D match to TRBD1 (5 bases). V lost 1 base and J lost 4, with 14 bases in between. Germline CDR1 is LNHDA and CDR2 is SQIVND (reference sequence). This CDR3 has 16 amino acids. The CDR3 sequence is CASSIAIRDPNQPQHF. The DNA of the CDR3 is TGTGCCAGTAGTATAGCCATCCGGGACCCAAATCAGCCCCAGCATTTT.

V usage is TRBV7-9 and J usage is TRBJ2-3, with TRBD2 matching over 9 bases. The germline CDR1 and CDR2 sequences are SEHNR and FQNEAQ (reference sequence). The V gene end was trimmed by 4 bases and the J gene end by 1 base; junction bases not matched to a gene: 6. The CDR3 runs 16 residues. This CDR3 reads CASSYGLAMRTDTQYF. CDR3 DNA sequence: TGTGCCAGCAGCTATGGACTAGCGATGCGCACAGATACGCAGTATTTT.

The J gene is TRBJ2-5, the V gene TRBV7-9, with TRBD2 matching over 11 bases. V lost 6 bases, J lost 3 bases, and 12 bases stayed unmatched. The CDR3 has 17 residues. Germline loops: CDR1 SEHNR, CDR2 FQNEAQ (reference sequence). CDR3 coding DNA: TGTGCCAGCAGATATCAAACCGGGACTAGCGGAGAAGAGACCCAGTACTTC. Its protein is CASRYQTGTSGEETQYF.

The CDR3 spells CASTTGDRRAMNTEAFF. DNA for the CDR3: TGTGCCAGCACCACGGGGGACAGGAGGGCGATGAACACTGAAGCTTTCTTT. V and J are TRBV21-1 and TRBJ1-1; TRBD1, the table's D call, lacks a check against the DNA. TRBV21-1 is an annotated pseudogene. CDR3 length equals 17 residues.

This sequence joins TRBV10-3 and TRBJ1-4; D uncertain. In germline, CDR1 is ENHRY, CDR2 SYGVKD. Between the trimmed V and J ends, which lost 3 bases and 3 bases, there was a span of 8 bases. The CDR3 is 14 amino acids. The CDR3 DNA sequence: TGTGCCATCAGTGAAAGGGCTGCTAATGAAAAACTGTTTTTT. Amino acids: CAISERAANEKLFF.

The CDR3 DNA is TGTGCCAGCAGTCCTCCGAGCGAAAAACTGTTTTTT. Amino acid sequence: CASSPPSEKLFF. The V gene is TRBV28, the J gene TRBJ1-4, with D unclear. This CDR3 has 12 residues. The ends were cut back, 5 bases at V and 8 bases at J, with 9 bases in the middle. Germline CDR1 reads MDHEN; CDR2 reads SYDVKM.

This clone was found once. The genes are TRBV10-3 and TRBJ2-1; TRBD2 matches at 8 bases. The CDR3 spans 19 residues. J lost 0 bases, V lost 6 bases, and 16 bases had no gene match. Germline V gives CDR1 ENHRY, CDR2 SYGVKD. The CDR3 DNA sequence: TGTGCCATCAGCTCGGTTATCAGGACTAGCCTCCGCTCCTACAATGAGCAGTTCTTC. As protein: CAISSVIRTSLRSYNEQFF.

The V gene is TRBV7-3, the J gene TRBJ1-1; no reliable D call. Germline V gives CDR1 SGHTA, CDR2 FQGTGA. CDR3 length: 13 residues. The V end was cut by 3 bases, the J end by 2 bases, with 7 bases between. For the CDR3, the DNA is TGTGCCAGCAGCTTCCACGGAAACACTGAAGCTTTCTTT. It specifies CASSFHGNTEAFF.

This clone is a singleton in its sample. The CDR3 region has the DNA TGTGCCAGCAGTCACATCGGACAGGGGTCTACAGATACGCAGTATTTT. This translates into CASSHIGQGSTDTQYF. The rearrangement uses TRBV28 and TRBJ2-3; 9 bases fit TRBD1. J was trimmed by 3 bases and V by 5 bases; bases with no gene match: 9. The length of the CDR3 is 16 residues. Germline CDR1 MDHEN, CDR2 SYDVKM.

The CDR3: CASSPLGAGGAYNEQFF. DNA of the CDR3: TGTGCCAGCAGCCCCTTAGGGGCAGGGGGGGCCTACAATGAGCAGTTCTTC. The rearrangement joins TRBV5-4 to TRBJ2-1; perhaps D is TRBD1 or TRBD2 (7 bases each). V shed 4 bases and J shed 2 bases, with 19 bases lying between them. This CDR3 region has 17 residues. Germline-derived CDR1 and CDR2 are SGHNT and YYREEE (reference sequence).

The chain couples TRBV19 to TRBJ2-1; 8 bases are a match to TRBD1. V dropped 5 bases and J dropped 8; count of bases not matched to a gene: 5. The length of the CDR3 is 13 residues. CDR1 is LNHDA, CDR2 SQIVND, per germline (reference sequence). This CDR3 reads CASSQGTGYEQFF. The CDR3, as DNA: TGTGCCAGTAGTCAGGGGACAGGCTATGAGCAGTTCTTC.

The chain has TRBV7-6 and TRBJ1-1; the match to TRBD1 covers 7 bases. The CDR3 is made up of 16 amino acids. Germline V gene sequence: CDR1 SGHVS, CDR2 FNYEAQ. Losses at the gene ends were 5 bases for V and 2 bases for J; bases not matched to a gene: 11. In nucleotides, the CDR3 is TGTGCCAGCAGCACCAGACAGGGAAGGACTAACACTGAAGCTTTCTTT. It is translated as CASSTRQGRTNTEAFF.

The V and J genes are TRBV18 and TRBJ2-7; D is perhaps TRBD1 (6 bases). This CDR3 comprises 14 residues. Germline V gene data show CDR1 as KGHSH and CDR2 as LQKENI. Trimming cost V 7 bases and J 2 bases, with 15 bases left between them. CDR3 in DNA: TGTGCCAGCTTACCCGACAGGACCGCCTACGAGCAGTACTTC. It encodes CASLPDRTAYEQYF.

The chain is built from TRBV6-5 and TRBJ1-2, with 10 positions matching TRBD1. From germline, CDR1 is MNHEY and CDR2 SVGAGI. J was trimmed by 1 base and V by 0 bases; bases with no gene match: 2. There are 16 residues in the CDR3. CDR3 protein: CASSYSGQGVNYGYTF. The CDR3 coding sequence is TGTGCCAGCAGTTACTCAGGACAGGGGGTTAACTATGGCTACACCTTC.

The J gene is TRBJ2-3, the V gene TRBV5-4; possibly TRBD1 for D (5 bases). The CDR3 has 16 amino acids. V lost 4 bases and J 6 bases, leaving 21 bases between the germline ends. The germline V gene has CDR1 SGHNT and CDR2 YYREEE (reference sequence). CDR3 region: CASSVRTDISPDTQYF. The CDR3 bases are TGTGCCAGCAGCGTCAGGACGGACATTTCCCCGGATACGCAGTATTTT.

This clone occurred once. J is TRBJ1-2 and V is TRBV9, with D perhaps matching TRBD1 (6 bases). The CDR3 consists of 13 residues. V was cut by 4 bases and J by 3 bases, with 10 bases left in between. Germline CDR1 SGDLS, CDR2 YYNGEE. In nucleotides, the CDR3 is TGTGCCAGCAGCCTTCGACAGGACTATGGCTACACCTTC. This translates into CASSLRQDYGYTF.

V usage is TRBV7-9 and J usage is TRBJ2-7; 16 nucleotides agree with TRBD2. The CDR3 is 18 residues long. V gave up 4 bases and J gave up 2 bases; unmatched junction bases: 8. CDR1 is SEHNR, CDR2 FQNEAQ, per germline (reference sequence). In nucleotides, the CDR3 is TGTGCCAGCAGCTCTAGAGGGACTAGCGGGAGGGGAACCTACGAGCAGTACTTC. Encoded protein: CASSSRGTSGRGTYEQYF.

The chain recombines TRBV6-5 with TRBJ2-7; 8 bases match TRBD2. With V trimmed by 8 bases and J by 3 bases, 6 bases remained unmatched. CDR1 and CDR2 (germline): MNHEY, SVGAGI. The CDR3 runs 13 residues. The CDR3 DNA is TGTGCCAGCCGGCCAGCGGGAGTCTACGAGCAGTACTTC. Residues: CASRPAGVYEQYF.

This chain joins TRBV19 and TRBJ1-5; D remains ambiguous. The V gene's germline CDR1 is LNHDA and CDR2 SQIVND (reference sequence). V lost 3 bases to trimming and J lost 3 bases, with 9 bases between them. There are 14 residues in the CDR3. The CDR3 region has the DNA TGTGCCAGTAGTATGGTACACAACAATCAGCCCCAGCATTTT. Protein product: CASSMVHNNQPQHF.

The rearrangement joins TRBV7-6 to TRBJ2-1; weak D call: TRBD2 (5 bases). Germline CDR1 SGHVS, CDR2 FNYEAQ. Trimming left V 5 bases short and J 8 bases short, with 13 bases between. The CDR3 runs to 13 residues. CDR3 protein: CASSVPGKHEQFF. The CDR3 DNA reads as TGTGCCAGCAGCGTCCCCGGGAAGCATGAGCAGTTCTTC.

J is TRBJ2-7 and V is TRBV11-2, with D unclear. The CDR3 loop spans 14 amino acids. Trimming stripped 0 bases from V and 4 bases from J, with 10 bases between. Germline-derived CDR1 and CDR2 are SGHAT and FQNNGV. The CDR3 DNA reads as TGTGCCAGCAGCTTAGACGGGTCCCGTTACGAGCAGTACTTC. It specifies CASSLDGSRYEQYF.

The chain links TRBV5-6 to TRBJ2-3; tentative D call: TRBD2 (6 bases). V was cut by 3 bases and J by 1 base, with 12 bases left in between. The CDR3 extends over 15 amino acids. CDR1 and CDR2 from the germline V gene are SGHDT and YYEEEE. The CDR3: CASSSSADGTDTQYF. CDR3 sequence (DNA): TGTGCCAGCAGCTCTAGCGCTGACGGCACAGATACGCAGTATTTT.

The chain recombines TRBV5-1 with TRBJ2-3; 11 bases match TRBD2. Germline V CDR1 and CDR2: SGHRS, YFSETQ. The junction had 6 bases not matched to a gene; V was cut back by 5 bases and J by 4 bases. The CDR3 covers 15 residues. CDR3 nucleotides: TGCGCCAGCAGATGGACTAGCGGGTCGTCAGATACGCAGTATTTT. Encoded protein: CASRWTSGSSDTQYF.

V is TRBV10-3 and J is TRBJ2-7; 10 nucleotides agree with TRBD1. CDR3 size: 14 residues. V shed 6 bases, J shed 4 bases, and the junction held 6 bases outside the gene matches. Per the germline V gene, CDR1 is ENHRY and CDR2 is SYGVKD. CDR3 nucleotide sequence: TGTGCCATCAGAACCGGGACAGGGGTTTACGAGCAGTACTTC. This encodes CAIRTGTGVYEQYF.

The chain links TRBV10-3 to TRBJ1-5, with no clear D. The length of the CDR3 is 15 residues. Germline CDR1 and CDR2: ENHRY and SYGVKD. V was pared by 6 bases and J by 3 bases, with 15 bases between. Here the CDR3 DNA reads TGTGCCATCAGCGAGGACGGAGGGCCCAATCAGCCCCAGCATTTT. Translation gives CAISEDGGPNQPQHF.

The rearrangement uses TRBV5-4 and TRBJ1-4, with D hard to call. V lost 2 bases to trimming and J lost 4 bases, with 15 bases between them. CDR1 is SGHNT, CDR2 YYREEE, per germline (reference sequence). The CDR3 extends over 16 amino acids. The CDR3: CASSFRPNDDNEKLFF. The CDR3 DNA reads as TGTGCCAGCAGCTTCAGGCCGAACGACGATAATGAAAAACTGTTTTTT.

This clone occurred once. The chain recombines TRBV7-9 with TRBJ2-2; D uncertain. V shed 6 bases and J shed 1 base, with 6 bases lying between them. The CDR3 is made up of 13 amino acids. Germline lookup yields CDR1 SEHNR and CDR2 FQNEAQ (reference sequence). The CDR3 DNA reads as TGTGCCAGCAGTTGGGGGAACACCGGGGAGCTGTTTTTT. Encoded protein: CASSWGNTGELFF.

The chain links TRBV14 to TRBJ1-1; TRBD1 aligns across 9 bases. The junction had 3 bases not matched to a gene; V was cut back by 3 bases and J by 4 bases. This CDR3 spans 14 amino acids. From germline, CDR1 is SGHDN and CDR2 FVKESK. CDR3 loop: CASSQLTGGTEAFF. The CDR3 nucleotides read TGTGCCAGCAGCCAGTTGACAGGGGGCACTGAAGCTTTCTTT.